Listed below are T cell receptor beta chains from one sample, sequenced in a study of blood T cells in healthy people across ages. Via MiXCR, TCRdb re-called the 5' RACE reads, giving one row per CDR3 protein. The sample holds 800,000 to 950,000 distinct CDR3 sequences, 25% to 30% seen once. In addition, the sample was reused for a study of T cells of mothers and their children.

Material: blood. These receptors all come from a woman in her thirties or forties in good health. CDR3s include the opening cysteine and the closing phenylalanine or tryptophan. The order of the fields is V gene, D gene, J gene, clone size, CDR3 protein, CDR3 DNA. D genes are given only for firm matches. Size tells how often a clone was seen (once, few, many) or the class of an expanded clone, and some rows leave it out.

TRBV5-5	-	TRBJ2-7	many	CASSRNIAYEQYF	TGTGCCAGCAGCCGTAACATAGCCTACGAGCAGTACTTC
TRBV6-1	-	TRBJ1-1	-	CASRGEWEGVQQMNTEAFF	TGTGCCAGCCGGGGGGAATGGGAAGGGGTTCAGCAAATGAACACTGAAGCTTTCTTT
TRBV2	-	TRBJ2-1	-	CASSEPGTRKTELQFF	TGTGCCAGCAGTGAACCCGGGACCAGAAAAACGGAATTGCAGTTCTTC
TRBV15	-	TRBJ2-3	once	CTTSRVVQSDTQYF	TGTACCACCAGCAGAGTTGTTCAGTCGGATACGCAGTATTTT
TRBV27	-	TRBJ2-3	-	CASSTLESIDTQYF	TGTGCCAGCAGTACACTAGAATCTATAGATACGCAGTATTTT
TRBV7-7	-	TRBJ1-1	-	CASSLVGSGQRNTEAFF	TGTGCTAGTAGCTTAGTGGGTTCAGGGCAGCGGAACACTGAAGCTTTCTTT
TRBV20-1	-	TRBJ1-2	-	CSARAPGGGRNGYTF	TGCAGTGCTAGAGCCCCGGGGGGCGGTAGGAATGGCTACACCTTC
TRBV19	TRBD1	TRBJ1-5	-	CASTKRTGNNQPQHF	TGTGCCAGTACCAAGAGGACAGGAAACAATCAGCCCCAGCATTTT
TRBV4-1	-	TRBJ2-3	few	CASSQDFEKYF	TGCGCCAGCAGCCAAGATTTCGAGAAGTATTTT
TRBV5-1	-	TRBJ2-5	-	CASSLVGASPQETQYF	TGCGCCAGCAGCTTGGTCGGGGCCTCTCCCCAAGAGACCCAGTACTTC
TRBV20-1	TRBD2	TRBJ2-5	-	CSARTSGPDQETQYF	TGCAGTGCGAGGACTAGCGGCCCCGACCAAGAGACCCAGTACTTC
TRBV29-1	-	TRBJ2-3	many	CSVEYRSISLNTQYF	TGCAGCGTTGAGTACAGATCTATTTCCCTGAATACGCAGTATTTT
TRBV7-6	-	TRBJ2-7	-	CASSLAAGADYEQYF	TGTGCCAGCAGCTTAGCGGCGGGGGCAGACTACGAGCAGTACTTC
TRBV27	TRBD1	TRBJ2-7	-	CASSWTGGISSYEQYF	TGTGCCAGCAGTTGGACAGGGGGCATCAGCTCCTACGAGCAGTACTTC
TRBV7-9	-	TRBJ2-4	-	CTSSGDGRYGQNIQYF	TGTACCAGCAGCGGAGACGGGCGCTACGGCCAAAACATTCAGTACTTC
TRBV7-2	TRBD2	TRBJ2-3	-	CASSLTYGGADTQYF	TGTGCCAGCAGCTTAACATACGGGGGGGCAGATACGCAGTATTTT
TRBV12-3/TRBV12-4	-	TRBJ1-2	once	CASSLSAPCYGYTF	TGTGCCAGCAGTTTATCCGCGCCGTGCTATGGCTACACCTTC
TRBV10-3	-	TRBJ1-2	-	CAISVSQGNYGYTF	TGTGCCATCAGTGTTTCCCAGGGGAACTATGGCTACACCTTC
TRBV7-2	TRBD2	TRBJ2-1	few	CASSATLAGGGEQFF	TGTGCCAGCAGCGCTACACTAGCGGGGGGGGGTGAGCAGTTCTTC
TRBV30	-	TRBJ2-4	-	CAWSGYGTPGAKNIQYF	TGTGCCTGGAGTGGCTACGGGACACCAGGGGCCAAAAACATTCAGTACTTC
TRBV20-1	TRBD2	TRBJ2-3	-	CSALTSGGTGTQYF	TGCAGTGCCTTGACTAGCGGGGGCACAGGTACGCAGTATTTT
TRBV28	-	TRBJ2-7	many	CASEGSSTYEQYF	TGTGCCAGCGAAGGATCCTCCACCTACGAGCAGTACTTC
TRBV4-2	-	TRBJ2-3	-	CASSQNLDPSTDTQYF	TGTGCCAGCAGCCAAAACCTGGACCCCAGCACAGATACGCAGTATTTT
TRBV12-3/TRBV12-4	TRBD2	TRBJ2-7	many	CASSSTSGGQYF	TGTGCCAGCAGTTCGACTAGCGGGGGGCAGTACTTC
TRBV29-1	-	TRBJ1-2	-	CSVEDHIRGYGHTF	TGCAGCGTTGAAGATCATATCAGAGGCTATGGCCACACCTTC